These 2 T cell receptor beta chains were sequenced from one sample in a study of radiotherapy plus CTLA-4 blockade in lung cancer. Sequencing was performed with immunoSEQ multiplex PCR; in TCRdb, only in-frame clones are kept and a portion is missing. The table has about 33,000 clones, approximately 80% seen once. The specimen comprised peripheral blood, sampled from a patient treated with radiotherapy plus ipilimumab. The receptors come from a human donor with non-small cell lung cancer that progressed on radiotherapy plus ipilimumab.

The chain recombines TRBV2 with TRBJ1-2; tentatively, D is TRBD1 (5 bases). Trimming left V 3 bases short and J 2 bases short, with 7 bases between. CDR3 length: 13 amino acids. Germline lookup yields CDR1 SNHLY and CDR2 FYNNEI. CDR3 DNA sequence: TGTGCCAGCAGTGAGCAGGGAAACTATGGCTACACCTTC. Its protein is CASSEQGNYGYTF.

The gene calls are TRBV19 and TRBJ1-2; TRBD1 agrees at 8 bases. The CDR3 length is 15 residues. Germline loops: CDR1 LNHDA, CDR2 SQIVND (reference sequence). V was pared by 6 bases and J by 8 bases, with 14 bases of the junction left unmatched. As DNA, the CDR3 is TGTGCCAGTAGCGTTGGGACAGGTGGCCAATGGGGCTACACCTTC. This encodes CASSVGTGGQWGYTF.